Following are 10 T cell receptor beta chains from one sample sequenced in a study of blood T cell repertoires in COVID-19. Clones were sequenced by immunoSEQ multiplex PCR, and TCRdb holds only the in-frame ones, with some missing. Of fewer than 150,000 clones detected, 75% to 90% appear once; the ten largest clones hold 5% to 6.5%. Sequences were obtained from peripheral blood. Every receptor here comes from a woman aged 55-70 years with COVID-19, enrolled during active disease.

V usage is TRBV7-6 and J usage is TRBJ2-7, with 9 positions matching TRBD1. Germline assignment: CDR1 SGHVS and CDR2 FNYEAQ. The CDR3 runs to 13 residues. V lost 5 bases, J lost 6 bases, and 5 bases stayed unmatched. CDR3 in DNA: TGTGCCAGCAGCATACAGGGGGCCGGCGAGCAGTACTTC. Translating gives CASSIQGAGEQYF.

This chain uses TRBV10-3 with TRBJ1-3; 8 bases match TRBD1. The junction had 7 bases not matched to a gene; V was cut back by 2 bases and J by 4 bases. Germline CDR1 is ENHRY and CDR2 is SYGVKD. CDR3 length: 16 amino acids. This CDR3 is CAISEPWTGRGNTIYF. In DNA, the CDR3 is TGTGCCATCAGTGAGCCCTGGACAGGGAGGGGAAACACCATATATTTT.

The rearrangement uses TRBV21-1 and TRBJ2-3; TRBD1, the table's D call, lacks a check against the DNA. TRBV21-1 is a recognized pseudogene. CDR3 length: 15 residues. The CDR3 is CASSRRQGARDTQYF. The CDR3 DNA reads as TGTGCCAGCAGCAGAAGACAGGGGGCGAGAGATACGCAGTATTTT.

The chain combines TRBV6-2 or TRBV6-3 with TRBJ1-1, with D tentatively TRBD1 (5 bases). CDR1 is MNHEY, CDR2 SVGEGT, per germline. This CDR3 is 13 amino acids long. Trimming took 6 bases from V and 4 from J, leaving 12 bases between them. CDR3 region: CASSLLRVTEAFF. The CDR3 DNA reads TGTGCCAGCAGCCTACTCAGGGTCACTGAAGCTTTCTTT.

This clone was counted a single time. The J gene is TRBJ1-2, the V gene TRBV10-1; D possibly corresponds to TRBD1 (6 bases). Germline CDR1 WNHNN, CDR2 SYGVQD (reference sequence). There are 14 residues in the CDR3. V lost 8 bases, J lost 4 bases, and 17 bases lay in between. The CDR3 coding sequence is TGCGCCAGCGTTCCCCATGACAGGTTCTATGGCTACACCTTC. It specifies CASVPHDRFYGYTF.

The count of this clone is one. The chain uses TRBV7-9 and TRBJ2-1; 9 nucleotides line up with TRBD1. The CDR3 loop spans 16 amino acids. Trimming at V came to 6 bases and at J to 0 bases, leaving 6 bases not matched to a gene. Germline values: CDR1 SEHNR, CDR2 FQNEAQ (reference sequence). CDR3 region: CASRTGTGSSYNEQFF. The CDR3 DNA follows: TGTGCCAGCAGAACCGGGACAGGGAGCTCCTACAATGAGCAGTTCTTC.

V gene TRBV29-1 combines with J gene TRBJ2-6; D unclear. The CDR3 contains 16 residues. The germline V gene encodes CDR1 SQVTM and CDR2 ANQGSEA. Between the trimmed V and J ends, which lost 5 bases and 0 bases, there was a span of 14 bases. DNA of the CDR3: TGCAGCGTTAACCCCAGTAGCAGCTCTGGGGCCAACGTCCTGACTTTC. Translated, it gives CSVNPSSSSGANVLTF.

The chain links TRBV18 to TRBJ2-1, with a weak D call TRBD2 (6 bases). CDR1 is KGHSH and CDR2 is LQKENI in the germline V gene. The V gene lost 3 bases and the J gene lost 6 bases, with 15 bases spanning the gap. This CDR3 is 15 amino acids long. In nucleotides, the CDR3 is TGTGCCAGCTCACCCTCGGCGGGGTGGGCCAATGAGCAGTTCTTC. Translating it yields CASSPSAGWANEQFF.

The chain joins TRBV5-8 to TRBJ2-5; 7 bases are shared with TRBD2. V shed 2 bases, J shed 7 bases, and the junction held 5 bases outside the gene matches. The CDR3 is made up of 13 amino acids. Germline V CDR1 and CDR2: SGHTS, YDEGEE. The CDR3 sequence: CASSFSREGTQYF. DNA of the CDR3: TGTGCCAGCAGCTTTTCGAGGGAGGGGACCCAGTACTTC.

The V and J genes are TRBV30 and TRBJ2-1; D remains unclear. V gave up 1 base and J gave up 8 bases, with 15 bases separating them. The CDR3 contains 14 residues. Germline CDR1 is GTSNPN and CDR2 is SVGIG (reference sequence). CDR3 amino acids: CAWSDRRPWDEQFF. CDR3 sequence (DNA): TGTGCCTGGAGTGATCGGCGGCCTTGGGATGAGCAGTTCTTC.